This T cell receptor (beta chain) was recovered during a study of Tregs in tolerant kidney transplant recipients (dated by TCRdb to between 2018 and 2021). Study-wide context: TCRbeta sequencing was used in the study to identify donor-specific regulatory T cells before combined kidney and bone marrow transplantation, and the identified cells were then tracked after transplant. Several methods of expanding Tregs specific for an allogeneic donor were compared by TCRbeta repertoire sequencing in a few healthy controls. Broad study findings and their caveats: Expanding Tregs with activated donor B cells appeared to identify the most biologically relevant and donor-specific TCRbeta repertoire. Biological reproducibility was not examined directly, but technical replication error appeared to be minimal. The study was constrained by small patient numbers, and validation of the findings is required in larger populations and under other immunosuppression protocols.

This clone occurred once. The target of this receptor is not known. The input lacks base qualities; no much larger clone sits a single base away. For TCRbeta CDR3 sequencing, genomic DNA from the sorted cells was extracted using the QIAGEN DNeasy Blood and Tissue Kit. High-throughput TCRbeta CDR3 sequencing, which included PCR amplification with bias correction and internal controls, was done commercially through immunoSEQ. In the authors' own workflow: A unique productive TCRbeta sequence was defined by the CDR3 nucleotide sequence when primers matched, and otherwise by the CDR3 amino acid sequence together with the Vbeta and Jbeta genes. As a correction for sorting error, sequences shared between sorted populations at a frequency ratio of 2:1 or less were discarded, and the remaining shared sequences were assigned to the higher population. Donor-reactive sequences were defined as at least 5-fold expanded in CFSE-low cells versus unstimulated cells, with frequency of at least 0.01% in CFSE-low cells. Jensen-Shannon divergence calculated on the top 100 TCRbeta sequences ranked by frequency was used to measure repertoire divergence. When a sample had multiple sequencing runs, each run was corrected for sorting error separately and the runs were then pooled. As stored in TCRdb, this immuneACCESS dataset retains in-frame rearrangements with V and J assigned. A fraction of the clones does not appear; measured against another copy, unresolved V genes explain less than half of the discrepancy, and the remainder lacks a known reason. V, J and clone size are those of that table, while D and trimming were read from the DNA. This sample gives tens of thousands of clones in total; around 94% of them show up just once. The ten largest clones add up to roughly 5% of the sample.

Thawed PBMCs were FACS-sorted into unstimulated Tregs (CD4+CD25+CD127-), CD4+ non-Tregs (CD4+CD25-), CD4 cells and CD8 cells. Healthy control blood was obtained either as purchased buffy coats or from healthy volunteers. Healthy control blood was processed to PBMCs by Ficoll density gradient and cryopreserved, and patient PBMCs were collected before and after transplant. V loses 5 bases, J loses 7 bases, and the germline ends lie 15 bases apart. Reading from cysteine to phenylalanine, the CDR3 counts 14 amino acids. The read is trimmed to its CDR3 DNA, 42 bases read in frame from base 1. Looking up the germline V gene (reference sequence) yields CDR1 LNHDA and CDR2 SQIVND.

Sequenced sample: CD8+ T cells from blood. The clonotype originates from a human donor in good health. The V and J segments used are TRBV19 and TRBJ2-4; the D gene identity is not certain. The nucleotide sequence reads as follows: TGTGCCAGTAGTCCAAGGCACAGTGTTAACATTCAGTACTTC. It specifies CASSPRHSVNIQYF.